This TCR beta chain was documented in a study of blood T cell repertoires in COVID-19. Study information: T cells, B-cell-depleted T cells, or PBMCs supplied cDNA or gDNA.

CDR1 MGHRA and CDR2 YSYEKL come from the germline V gene. V was cut by 0 bases and J by 4 bases, with 16 bases left in between. The CDR3 is 17 amino acids. In the source study's methods: Amplification with reference gene primers provided the estimates of nucleated cell counts. Sequencing used immunoSEQ multiplex PCR; TCRdb keeps in-frame clones, though not all of them. V, J and clone size are those of that table, while D and trimming were read from the DNA. The sample carries about 340,000 clones, 75% to 90% recorded once. The receptor comes from an older woman with COVID-19, enrolled during active disease. Sequenced: peripheral blood. The chain has TRBV4-1 and TRBJ1-3; TRBD1 is a possible D gene (6 bases). The DNA of the CDR3 is TGCGCCAGCAGCCAAGATGGGAGGGCAGGGGCGGGAAACACCATATATTTT. It codes for CASSQDGRAGAGNTIYF.